This TCR beta chain was captured in a study of identical twins. Germline loops: CDR1 SGHRS, CDR2 YFSETQ. Trimming took 5 bases from V and 3 from J; bases not matched to a gene: 14. The CDR3 has 16 residues. This clonotype has at least ten counts. TCRdb processed the 5' RACE reads anew with MiXCR; each CDR3 protein has one entry. The profile shows some 900,000 distinct CDR3 sequences, roughly an eighth of them singletons. The same specimen was also included in a second study, on yellow fever vaccine responses in identical twins.

This sequence was found in a young woman in good health. The sequenced sample consisted of PBMCs. The rearrangement uses TRBV5-1 and TRBJ2-7; TRBD2 matches at 7 bases. The CDR3 DNA follows: TGCGCCAGCAGTAACCCCCTGGGAGGGCTATACTACGAGCAGTACTTC. Translation gives CASSNPLGGLYYEQYF.